A selection of T cell receptor beta chains follows, all from one sample in a study of molecular identifiers for immune sequencing clone quantification. A single record per CDR3 protein comes from TCRdb applying MiXCR to the PCR reads. The table lists some 320,000 distinct CDR3 sequences, 20% to 25% of them singletons, with approximately 0.84% in the top ten. Sequenced input: naive CD8+ T cells from blood, with Jurkat cell RNA spiked in. The receptors were sampled from a human donor in good health. Some libraries in this study had Jurkat cell RNA spiked in. Both conserved end residues are part of each CDR3. The D gene is left open where the match is weak. Expanded clones are given a class, and other clones once, few, many or no size at all.

few	17	TRBV18	TRBJ2-4	TRBD2	CASSPGTSGVAKNIQYF	TGTGCCAGCTCACCAGGGACTAGCGGGGTAGCCAAAAACATTCAGTACTTC
NA	14	TRBV19	TRBJ2-3	NA	CASNQVMSTDTQYF	TGTGCCAGTAATCAAGTCATGAGCACAGATACGCAGTATTTT
many	15	TRBV5-6	TRBJ1-5	NA	CASSTIRAGHQPQHF	TGTGCCAGCAGCACCATAAGGGCAGGGCATCAGCCCCAGCATTTT
many	14	TRBV6-2/TRBV6-3	TRBJ2-7	TRBD1	CASSYGRQGYEQYF	TGTGCCAGCAGTTACGGGCGACAGGGCTACGAGCAGTACTTC
few	16	TRBV20-1	TRBJ2-7	NA	CSARGNPGTAPMKQYF	TGCAGTGCTAGGGGCAACCCCGGGACGGCCCCCATGAAGCAGTACTTC
many	13	TRBV20-1	TRBJ2-7	NA	CSARNTGYYEQYF	TGCAGTGCCCGAAACACAGGGTACTACGAGCAGTACTTC
many	15	TRBV4-2	TRBJ2-5	TRBD2	CASSQDLAGQETQYF	TGTGCCAGCAGCCAAGATTTAGCGGGCCAAGAGACCCAGTACTTC
few	14	TRBV30	TRBJ2-5	TRBD2	CAYSHSSGRETQYF	TGTGCCTACTCTCATTCTAGCGGGAGAGAGACCCAGTACTTC
few	17	TRBV4-2	TRBJ2-1	TRBD1	CASRQLERQGRYNEQFF	TGTGCCAGCCGCCAATTGGAGAGACAGGGGCGGTACAATGAGCAGTTCTTC
NA	14	TRBV29-1	TRBJ2-2	TRBD2	CSVEWRGNTGELFF	TGCAGCGTTGAGTGGCGGGGGAACACTGGGGAGCTGTTTTTT
many	15	TRBV4-3	TRBJ1-5	NA	CASSQFRAVNQPQHF	TGCGCCAGCAGCCAATTCCGGGCAGTCAATCAGCCCCAGCATTTT
NA	13	TRBV5-4	TRBJ2-5	NA	CASSLGGEETKYF	TGTGCCAGCAGCTTGGGCGGGGAGGAGACCAAGTACTTC
many	14	TRBV5-5	TRBJ2-3	TRBD2	CASSYGTSGTAQYF	TGTGCCAGCAGCTACGGGACTAGCGGGACGGCGCAGTATTTT
many	13	TRBV6-6	TRBJ2-1	NA	CASSYVQLGKQFF	TGTGCCAGCAGTTACGTCCAATTGGGGAAGCAGTTCTTC
many	15	TRBV4-3	TRBJ2-3	NA	CASSLSISSTDTQYF	TGCGCCAGCAGCCTCTCTATCTCTAGCACAGATACGCAGTATTTT
many	16	TRBV24-1	TRBJ2-3	NA	CATSDTDRPSKDTQYF	TGTGCCACCAGTGATACCGACAGGCCCTCTAAAGATACGCAGTATTTT
many	15	TRBV7-9	TRBJ2-3	TRBD1	CASSSWDRGQDTQYF	TGTGCCAGCAGCTCCTGGGACAGGGGGCAAGATACGCAGTATTTT
many	12	TRBV30	TRBJ1-1	NA	CAGMWGGTEAFF	TGTGCCGGGATGTGGGGGGGCACTGAAGCTTTCTTT
NA	18	TRBV6-1	TRBJ1-5	TRBD1	CASSGAGQGAYSDQPQHF	TGTGCCAGCAGTGGAGCGGGACAGGGGGCCTATAGCGATCAGCCCCAGCATTTT
many	19	TRBV28	TRBJ2-3	NA	CASSSLGPAYTTSTDTQYF	TGTGCCAGCAGTTCATTAGGGCCGGCCTACACCACTAGCACAGATACGCAGTATTTT
many	15	TRBV27	TRBJ1-1	NA	CASSFGDILNTEAFF	TGTGCCAGCAGTTTTGGGGACATCCTGAACACTGAAGCTTTCTTT
many	14	TRBV19	TRBJ2-1	TRBD1	CASSIGQGYNEQFF	TGTGCCAGTAGTATCGGACAGGGCTACAATGAGCAGTTCTTC
NA	13	TRBV7-9	TRBJ2-5	TRBD1	CASRSTGGETQYF	TGTGCCAGCAGATCGACAGGGGGAGAGACCCAGTACTTC
many	16	TRBV29-1	TRBJ1-2	NA	CSVVQGRGPSNYGYTF	TGCAGCGTTGTGCAGGGCCGGGGGCCCTCTAACTATGGCTACACCTTC
many	11	TRBV7-9	TRBJ2-2	NA	CASSWVGELFF	TGTGCCAGCAGCTGGGTCGGGGAGCTGTTTTTT
NA	13	TRBV6-2/TRBV6-3	TRBJ1-1	NA	CASSYSMGSEAFF	TGTGCCAGCAGTTACTCGATGGGCAGTGAAGCTTTCTTT
many	15	TRBV27	TRBJ2-1	NA	CASSLSGGSYNEQFF	TGTGCCAGCAGCTTAAGTGGGGGCTCCTACAATGAGCAGTTCTTC
many	16	TRBV4-3	TRBJ2-7	TRBD2	CASSQEGPAGGYEQYF	TGCGCCAGCAGCCAAGAAGGGCCGGCGGGGGGCTACGAGCAGTACTTC
few	14	TRBV12-3/TRBV12-4	TRBJ2-7	NA	CASSYEGWNYEQYF	TGTGCCAGCAGTTATGAGGGGTGGAACTACGAGCAGTACTTC
many	15	TRBV13	TRBJ2-5	TRBD1	CASSARTGDQETQYF	TGTGCCAGCAGCGCAAGGACAGGGGACCAAGAGACCCAGTACTTC
many	15	TRBV4-1	TRBJ2-5	NA	CASSQDRGGQETQYF	TGCGCCAGCAGCCAAGATAGAGGGGGACAAGAGACCCAGTACTTC
many	16	TRBV4-3	TRBJ1-5	NA	CASSQGVTLSNQPQHF	TGCGCCAGCAGCCAAGGGGTTACCCTCAGCAATCAGCCCCAGCATTTT